Listed below are T cell receptor beta chains from one sample, sequenced in a study of blood T cell repertoires in COVID-19. Some clones are missing from TCRdb's copy, which holds only in-frame ones; the method was immunoSEQ multiplex PCR. The data show hundreds of thousands of clones, more than 75% seen once. The sequencing input was peripheral blood. The receptors originated from a man between 65 and 85 years old with acute or convalescent COVID-19. The CDR3 runs from the conserved cysteine through the conserved F or W. A D gene is named only where the DNA matches it firmly. Clone size is given for some rows only: seen once, a few or many times, or a class if the clone is expanded.

>TRBJ2-5|TRBV6-1|-|TRBD1
CASSEVGQGETQYF
TGTGCCAGCAGTGAAGTGGGACAGGGGGAGACCCAGTACTTC
>TRBJ1-1|TRBV19|-|-
CASTPGGLRDTEAFF
TGTGCCAGTACCCCCGGGGGGCTGCGGGACACTGAAGCTTTCTTT
>TRBJ1-5|TRBV28|-|-
CASKNRVNQPQHF
TGTGCCAGCAAAAACAGGGTAAATCAGCCCCAGCATTTT
>TRBJ2-3|TRBV9|-|TRBD2
CASSVVLSGGTDTQYF
TGTGCCAGCAGCGTAGTCCTAAGCGGGGGCACAGATACGCAGTATTTT
>TRBJ1-2|TRBV5-5|-|TRBD1
CASSRDTGDYGYTF
TGTGCCAGCAGCCGTGATACAGGGGATTATGGCTACACCTTC
>TRBJ2-7|TRBV5-1|-|TRBD1
CASSLGGQASYEQYF
TGCGCCAGCAGCTTGGGTGGACAGGCTTCCTACGAGCAGTACTTC
>TRBJ1-2|TRBV28|once|-
CASSLGAGGYTF
TGTGCCAGCAGTTTGGGGGCGGGCGGCTACACCTTC
>TRBJ2-7|TRBV10-3|once|TRBD1
CAITGTGFSEQYF
TGTGCCATCACAGGGACAGGGTTCTCCGAGCAGTACTTC
>TRBJ2-1|TRBV5-1|-|TRBD1
CASSLAGGQGWNEQFF
TGCGCCAGCAGCTTGGCCGGGGGACAGGGGTGGAATGAGCAGTTCTTC
>TRBJ2-5|TRBV9|-|-
CASSAGLWETQYF
TGTGCCAGCAGCGCAGGACTATGGGAGACCCAGTACTTC
>TRBJ2-1|TRBV5-4|-|-
CASSGETSLGNEQFF
TGTGCCAGCAGCGGGGAGACTAGTTTAGGCAATGAGCAGTTCTTC
>TRBJ1-4|TRBV3-1/TRBV3-2|-|-
CASSQDCTRRPGPDSEKLFF
TGTGCCAGCAGCCAAGATTGCACACGGCGGCCCGGGCCGGACTCGGAAAAACTGTTTTTT
>TRBJ2-2|TRBV9|-|TRBD2
CASSARTSGIRELFF
TGTGCCAGCAGCGCCCGGACTAGCGGAATACGGGAGCTGTTTTTT
>TRBJ1-1|TRBV28|-|TRBD1
CASIEGTEAFF
TGTGCCAGCATCGAGGGGACAGAGGCTTTCTTT
>TRBJ2-2|TRBV19|-|TRBD1
CASSPTGAAGELFF
TGTGCCAGTAGTCCGACAGGGGCGGCCGGGGAGCTGTTTTTT
>TRBJ1-2|TRBV5-1|-|-
CASSFSGDYGYTF
TGCGCCAGCAGCTTCTCAGGGGACTATGGCTACACCTTC
>TRBJ2-3|TRBV6-2/TRBV6-3|once|TRBD2
CASSRPTSGGFTDTQYF
TGTGCCAGCAGTCGCCCGACTAGCGGGGGGTTCACAGATACGCAGTATTTT
>TRBJ1-5|TRBV29-1|-|-
CSVYEDSDNQPQHF
TGCAGCGTCTACGAGGACAGTGACAATCAGCCCCAGCATTTT
>TRBJ1-2|TRBV28|-|-
CASSLQANYGYTF
TGTGCCAGCAGTTTACAGGCGAACTATGGCTACACCTTC
>TRBJ1-5|TRBV19|-|TRBD1
CASSSGQGQNQPQHF
TGTGCCAGTAGCTCAGGACAGGGGCAAAATCAGCCCCAGCATTTT
>TRBJ1-2|TRBV6-2/TRBV6-3|once|TRBD1
CASSYRDSNYGYTF
TGTGCCAGCAGTTACCGGGACAGTAACTATGGCTACACCTTC
>TRBJ2-5|TRBV5-6|-|TRBD2
CASSLASGGFGTQYF
TGTGCCAGCAGCTTGGCTAGCGGGGGATTCGGGACCCAGTACTTC
>TRBJ1-2|TRBV4-2|-|TRBD1
CASSQALGTALGYTF
TGTGCCAGCAGCCAAGCTCTCGGGACAGCACTCGGCTACACCTTC
>TRBJ1-2|TRBV29-1|-|TRBD1
CSAADRGNYGYTF
TGCAGCGCCGCCGACAGGGGTAACTATGGCTACACCTTC
>TRBJ2-3|TRBV3-1/TRBV3-2|-|-
CASSLTSTDTQYF
TGTGCCAGCAGCCTTACTAGCACAGATACGCAGTATTTT
>TRBJ2-1|TRBV2|many|TRBD2
CASTGFPGLAGGRSYNEQFF
TGTGCCAGCACTGGGTTCCCGGGACTAGCGGGGGGGCGCTCCTACAATGAGCAGTTCTTC
>TRBJ2-5|TRBV24-1|-|-
CATSEAGQSVQETQYF
TGTGCCACCAGTGAGGCGGGACAGTCGGTACAAGAGACCCAGTACTTC
>TRBJ2-5|TRBV24-1|-|TRBD2
CATSDSGGQETQYF
TGTGCCACCAGTGATTCGGGGGGGCAAGAGACCCAGTACTTC
>TRBJ1-2|TRBV28|-|TRBD1
CASSLPGQGVVGYTF
TGTGCCAGCAGTTTGCCGGGACAGGGGGTAGTTGGCTACACCTTC
>TRBJ1-6|TRBV18|-|TRBD1
CASSPTGTGGSPLHF
TGTGCCAGCTCACCAACCGGGACAGGAGGTTCACCCCTCCACTTT
>TRBJ1-4|TRBV5-5|once|-
CASSDTGSGEKLFF
TGTGCCAGCAGCGATACAGGTTCGGGTGAAAAACTGTTTTTT
>TRBJ2-1|TRBV10-3|-|TRBD2
CAISVQGLAGFSYNEQFF
TGTGCCATCAGTGTTCAGGGACTAGCGGGATTTTCCTACAATGAGCAGTTCTTC
>TRBJ1-6|TRBV5-5|-|TRBD1
CASSWDSADSPLHF
TGTGCCAGCAGCTGGGACAGCGCGGATTCACCCCTCCACTTT
>TRBJ1-1|TRBV6-2/TRBV6-3|-|TRBD1
CASSPQTGANTEAFF
TGTGCCAGCAGTCCCCAGACAGGGGCGAACACTGAAGCTTTCTTT
>TRBJ1-4|TRBV5-1|-|-
CASSLDYRRGEKLFF
TGCGCCAGCAGCTTGGATTACCGGCGGGGGGAAAAACTGTTTTTT
>TRBJ2-7|TRBV5-4|-|-
CASSRDAASYEQYF
TGTGCCAGCAGCCGGGATGCAGCGTCCTACGAGCAGTACTTC
>TRBJ1-2|TRBV10-3|-|TRBD1
CAVSRDRERYTF
TGTGCCGTTAGCCGGGACAGGGAACGCTACACCTTC
>TRBJ1-1|TRBV6-5|-|-
CASSYVGGVGTEAFF
TGTGCCAGCAGTTACGTTGGGGGCGTAGGCACTGAAGCTTTCTTT
>TRBJ1-5|TRBV5-6|-|-
CASSLGVNQPQHF
TGTGCCAGCAGCTTGGGAGTCAATCAGCCCCAGCATTTT
>TRBJ1-2|TRBV30|once|TRBD1
CALDRGVGGYTF
TGTGCCCTTGACAGGGGCGTAGGGGGCTACACCTTC
>TRBJ1-1|TRBV29-1|few|-
CSVDRQVNTEAFF
TGCAGCGTTGACAGACAGGTGAACACTGAAGCTTTCTTT
>TRBJ2-3|TRBV4-3|-|TRBD1
CASSSRPGQHTDTQYF
TGCGCCAGCAGCTCTCGACCGGGACAGCACACAGATACGCAGTATTTT
>TRBJ2-1|TRBV12-3/TRBV12-4|once|-
CASSLVGGRQFF
TGTGCCAGCAGTTTGGTGGGGGGGCGGCAGTTCTTC
>TRBJ2-7|TRBV5-1|-|-
CASSLVGGSHEQYF
TGCGCCAGCAGCTTGGTAGGAGGGTCCCACGAGCAGTACTTC
>TRBJ1-6|TRBV10-1|-|-
CASSEEGNSPLHF
TGCGCCAGCAGTGAAGAGGGAAATTCACCCCTCCACTTT
>TRBJ2-5|TRBV6-6|-|-
CASSWTGYQETQYF
TGTGCCAGCAGTTGGACGGGGTACCAAGAGACCCAGTACTTC
>TRBJ1-5|TRBV6-6|-|-
CASSPDSYQPQHF
TGTGCCAGCAGTCCGGACAGTTATCAGCCCCAGCATTTT
>TRBJ1-5|TRBV28|-|TRBD1
CASSPGQGSQPQHF
TGTGCCAGCAGCCCGGGACAGGGGAGTCAGCCCCAGCATTTT
>TRBJ2-7|TRBV18|-|-
CASSPYTGSYEQYF
TGTGCCAGCTCACCATATACAGGGTCCTACGAGCAGTACTTC
>TRBJ2-7|TRBV28|-|-
CASSLGFSYEQYF
TGTGCCAGCAGTTTAGGCTTCTCCTACGAGCAGTACTTC
>TRBJ2-7|TRBV5-4|-|-
CASSLARGNEQYF
TGTGCCAGCAGCTTGGCTAGGGGTAACGAGCAGTACTTC
>TRBJ1-3|TRBV6-5|-|-
CASSYSPGAGNTIYF
TGTGCCAGCAGTTACTCTCCGGGTGCTGGAAACACCATATATTTT
>TRBJ2-7|TRBV9|-|-
CASSVDGGGHSYEQYF
TGTGCCAGCAGCGTAGATGGAGGGGGCCACTCCTACGAGCAGTACTTC
>TRBJ2-3|TRBV5-6|once|-
CASSSPGVDTQYF
TGTGCCAGCAGCTCCCCGGGGGTAGATACGCAGTATTTT
>TRBJ2-7|TRBV25-1|-|TRBD1
CASSFGGQGSYEQYF
TGTGCCAGCAGCTTCGGGGGACAGGGGTCATACGAGCAGTACTTC